The 22 T cell receptor beta chains listed next were all sequenced from one sample in a study of cytomegalovirus exposure and HLA in healthy donors. It was with 60 Vbeta and 13 Jbeta primers that the PCR ran. This table comes from immunoSEQ multiplex PCR, and its TCRdb copy is limited to in-frame clones, with some not included. The sample carries fewer than 150,000 clones, about 70% recorded once. The specimen sequenced was PBMCs. The receptor source for this set is a man between 40 and 49 years old in good health and CMV-seronegative.

This rearrangement joins TRBV6-5 to TRBJ2-3; the D is unclear. Germline V gives CDR1 MNHEY, CDR2 SVGAGI. The CDR3 extends over 14 amino acids. Between the trimmed V and J ends, which lost 5 bases and 2 bases, there was a span of 11 bases. CDR3 nucleotides: TGTGCCAGCAGTCAAGACTCCCTCACAGATACGCAGTATTTT. It translates to CASSQDSLTDTQYF.

This chain connects TRBV7-3 to TRBJ2-2; 7 bases are a match to TRBD1. The CDR3 is 16 residues long. Germline CDR1 reads SGHTA; CDR2 reads FQGTGA. V gave up 4 bases and J gave up 0 bases; unmatched junction bases: 5. For the CDR3, the DNA is TGTGCCAGCAGCTCGGCCGGGACAGCGAACACCGGGGAGCTGTTTTTT. It yields the protein CASSSAGTANTGELFF. Full variable domain (missing parts from reference TRBV7-3 and TRBJ2-2): GAGVSQTPSNKVTEKGKYVELRCDPISGHTALYWYRQSLGQGPEFLIYFQGTGAADDSGLPNDRFFAVRPEGSVSTLKIQRTERGDSAVYLCASSSAGTANTGELFFGEGSRLTVL.

This sequence joins TRBV4-3 and TRBJ1-4, with D possibly being TRBD1 (5 bases). Germline lookup yields CDR1 LGHNA and CDR2 YSLEER. This CDR3 spans 15 amino acids. Trimming took 1 base from V and 5 from J, leaving 11 bases between them. The CDR3 is CASSQVAGGNEKLFF. The CDR3 bases are TGCGCCAGCAGCCAAGTGGCCGGGGGGAATGAAAAACTGTTTTTT.

V gene TRBV7-2 combines with J gene TRBJ2-3; 14 nucleotides agree with TRBD2. V lost 4 bases to trimming and J lost 2 bases; unmatched junction nucleotides: 5. The CDR3 is made up of 17 amino acids. Germline loops: CDR1 SGHTA, CDR2 FQGNSA. For the CDR3, the DNA is TGTGCCAGCAGCTCCTTGACTAGCGGGAGGGACACAGATACGCAGTATTTT. It encodes CASSSLTSGRDTDTQYF.

The J gene is TRBJ2-7, the V gene TRBV2; D perhaps matches TRBD2 (6 bases). Germline values: CDR1 SNHLY, CDR2 FYNNEI. CDR3 length: 16 amino acids. The V end lost 2 bases, the J end lost 5 bases, and 19 bases lay between the germline ends. CDR3 nucleotides: TGTGCCAGCAGTGAACGGGGACTCGGGAGTACCCACGAGCAGTACTTC. Amino acid sequence: CASSERGLGSTHEQYF. Full variable domain (outside the CDR3, taken from reference TRBV2 and TRBJ2-7): EPEVTQTPSHQVTQMGQEVILRCVPISNHLYFYWYRQILGQKVEFLVSFYNNEISEKSEIFDDQFSVERPDGSNFTLKIRSTKLEDSAMYFCASSERGLGSTHEQYFGPGTRLTVT.

This rearrangement joins TRBV7-2 to TRBJ1-4; 8 bases match TRBD1. The V gene end was trimmed by 4 bases and the J gene end by 8 bases; junction bases not matched to a gene: 12. Germline V lookup: CDR1 SGHTA, CDR2 FQGNSA. CDR3 length: 16 amino acids. The CDR3 nucleotides are TGTGCCAGCAGCTACCTCCAATACAGGGGGTCGGAAAAACTGTTTTTT. Translation gives CASSYLQYRGSEKLFF.

The chain uses TRBV7-2 and TRBJ2-7; D uncertain. CDR3 length: 16 amino acids. CDR1 is SGHTA and CDR2 is FQGNSA in the germline V gene. V was cut by 5 bases and J by 2 bases, with 19 bases left in between. The CDR3 here is CASSRTAIGSPYEQYF. In DNA, the CDR3 is TGTGCCAGCAGCCGAACAGCCATTGGTTCCCCCTACGAGCAGTACTTC.

This clone appeared once. This chain joins TRBV9 and TRBJ2-7; D remains ambiguous. CDR3 length: 12 amino acids. Germline V gene data show CDR1 as SGDLS and CDR2 as YYNGEE. Trimming took 4 bases from V and 5 from J, leaving 10 bases between them. The CDR3 loop is CASSPRENEQYF. For the CDR3, the DNA is TGTGCCAGCAGCCCCCGCGAGAACGAGCAGTACTTC.

This rearrangement joins TRBV7-2 to TRBJ1-1, with 9 bases lining up with TRBD1. CDR3 length equals 13 residues. Losses at the gene ends were 5 bases for V and 4 bases for J; bases not matched to a gene: 2. The germline gives CDR1 SGHTA, CDR2 FQGNSA. CDR3 bases: TGTGCCAGCAGCATGACAGGGGGCACTGAAGCTTTCTTT. Encoded protein: CASSMTGGTEAFF.

The chain combines TRBV13 with TRBJ1-1; 9 nucleotides agree with TRBD1. The CDR3 covers 15 residues. V trimming: 5 bases; J trimming: 5 bases; junction bases outside the gene matches: 9. Per the germline V gene, CDR1 is PRHDT and CDR2 is FYEKMQ (reference sequence). The CDR3 nucleotides read TGTGCCAGCAGCCGTGGGACAGGGTTTGATACTGAAGCTTTCTTT. Its protein product is CASSRGTGFDTEAFF.

The chain joins TRBV19 to TRBJ1-5, with 7 nucleotides matching TRBD1. The CDR3 has 14 amino acids. Germline lookup yields CDR1 LNHDA and CDR2 SQIVND (reference sequence). The trim removed 7 bases at V and 7 bases at J, leaving 10 bases unmatched. This chain's CDR3 is CASISDRAEQPQHF. CDR3 DNA: TGTGCCAGTATTTCCGACAGGGCGGAGCAGCCCCAGCATTTT.

This sequence joins TRBV7-6 and TRBJ1-1; 9 bases map to TRBD1. From germline, CDR1 is SGHVS and CDR2 FNYEAQ. The CDR3 extends over 18 amino acids. The junction had 12 bases not matched to a gene; V was cut back by 4 bases and J by 0 bases. The CDR3 DNA is TGTGCCAGCAGCTGGGGTGGACAGGGGAGAATTATGAACACTGAAGCTTTCTTT. Translated: CASSWGGQGRIMNTEAFF.

This sequence joins TRBV6-5 and TRBJ2-7; 7 bases align to TRBD2. J was trimmed by 2 bases and V by 4 bases; bases with no gene match: 8. This CDR3 region has 15 residues. CDR1 MNHEY and CDR2 SVGAGI come from the germline V gene. The CDR3: CASSLGRERTYEQYF. In nucleotides, the CDR3 is TGTGCCAGCAGTTTAGGGCGGGAGAGAACCTACGAGCAGTACTTC.

This chain uses TRBV6-5 with TRBJ2-5; a possible D gene is TRBD2 (5 bases). Matching the DNA end better, TRBJ2-7 makes the J call doubtful. Germline CDR1 is MNHEY and CDR2 is SVGAGI. There are 15 residues in the CDR3. CDR3 residues: CASSYSGGSSYEQYF. CDR3 nucleotide sequence: TGTGCCAGCAGTTACTCCGGCGGGTCCTCCTACGAGCAGTACTTC.

This clone has just a few counts. The V gene is TRBV30, the J gene TRBJ1-6, with 7 bases lining up with TRBD1. CDR1 GTSNPN and CDR2 SVGIG come from the germline V gene (reference sequence). The CDR3 covers 14 residues. The trim removed 1 base at V and 6 bases at J, leaving 3 bases unmatched. The CDR3 region is CAWSAWDSNSPLHF. CDR3 coding DNA: TGTGCCTGGAGTGCCTGGGACAGTAATTCACCCCTCCACTTT.

The chain links TRBV28 to TRBJ1-2, with D hard to call. The CDR3 sequence is 12 residues long. Germline CDR1 reads MDHEN; CDR2 reads SYDVKM. Trimming shortened V by 1 base and J by 3 bases, and 3 bases separated the two germline ends. CDR3 protein: CASSLSDYGYTF. CDR3 sequence (DNA): TGTGCCAGCAGTTTATCTGACTATGGCTACACCTTC.

V is TRBV7-2 and J is TRBJ2-7; TRBD2 aligns across 10 bases. Germline CDR1 reads SGHTA; CDR2 reads FQGNSA. The V segment lost 2 bases and the J segment 3 bases; nucleotides outside the gene matches: 4. The CDR3 is made up of 15 amino acids. This chain's CDR3 is CASSLRASGSYEQYF. CDR3 DNA sequence: TGTGCCAGCAGCTTAAGGGCTAGCGGGAGCTACGAGCAGTACTTC.

This chain links TRBV7-2 with TRBJ1-2; TRBD1 might be the D (6 bases). The CDR3 spans 13 residues. CDR1 SGHTA and CDR2 FQGNSA come from the germline V gene. The ends were cut back, 4 bases at V and 3 bases at J, with 9 bases in the middle. The CDR3 sequence: CASSSSGDYGYTF. In DNA, the CDR3 is TGTGCCAGCAGCTCTTCAGGGGACTATGGCTACACCTTC.

As regards this clone: A read error may produce the germline difference seen at one junction end. This rearrangement joins TRBV25-1 to TRBJ1-1; TRBD1 is a possible D gene (6 bases). CDR1 MGHDK and CDR2 SYGVNS come from the germline V gene. The length of the CDR3 is 11 residues. The CDR3 region is CASRTNREVFF. The CDR3 bases are TGTGCCAGCAGGACAAACAGGGAAGTTTTCTTT.

With regard to this clone: The junction shows a germline mismatch at one end, possibly a read error. The V and J genes are TRBV7-2 and TRBJ2-5; D call uncertain. Germline loops: CDR1 SGHTA, CDR2 FQGNSA. The CDR3 runs 14 residues. The CDR3 is CASRGSRSQKTQYF. CDR3 nucleotide sequence: TGTGCCAGCAGAGGTTCTAGGTCCCAAAAGACCCAGTACTTC.

The chain couples TRBV15 to TRBJ2-2; the D gene is possibly TRBD2 (6 bases). The V end lost 9 bases, the J end lost 5 bases, and 19 bases lay between the germline ends. The germline CDR1 and CDR2 sequences are LNHNV and YYDKDF (reference sequence). This CDR3 is 15 amino acids long. CDR3 residues: CATAFEGAGTGELFF. DNA of the CDR3: TGTGCCACGGCTTTTGAGGGAGCGGGTACCGGGGAGCTGTTTTTT. The whole variable domain, filled in from reference TRBV15 and TRBJ2-2, reads DAMVIQNPRYQVTQFGKPVTLSCSQTLNHNVMYWYQQKSSQAPKLLFHYYDKDFNNEADTPDNFQSRRPNTSFCFLDIRSPGLGDTAMYLCATAFEGAGTGELFFGEGSRLTVL.

V and J are TRBV13 and TRBJ2-7; 7 positions match TRBD1. The CDR3 is made up of 14 amino acids. After removal of 5 bases from V and 7 bases from J, the junction contained 11 bases not matched to a gene. Germline values: CDR1 PRHDT, CDR2 FYEKMQ (reference sequence). CDR3 in DNA: TGTGCCAGCAGCCCTCCGGGACAGCTTCAAGAGCAGTACTTC. This gives the protein CASSPPGQLQEQYF.